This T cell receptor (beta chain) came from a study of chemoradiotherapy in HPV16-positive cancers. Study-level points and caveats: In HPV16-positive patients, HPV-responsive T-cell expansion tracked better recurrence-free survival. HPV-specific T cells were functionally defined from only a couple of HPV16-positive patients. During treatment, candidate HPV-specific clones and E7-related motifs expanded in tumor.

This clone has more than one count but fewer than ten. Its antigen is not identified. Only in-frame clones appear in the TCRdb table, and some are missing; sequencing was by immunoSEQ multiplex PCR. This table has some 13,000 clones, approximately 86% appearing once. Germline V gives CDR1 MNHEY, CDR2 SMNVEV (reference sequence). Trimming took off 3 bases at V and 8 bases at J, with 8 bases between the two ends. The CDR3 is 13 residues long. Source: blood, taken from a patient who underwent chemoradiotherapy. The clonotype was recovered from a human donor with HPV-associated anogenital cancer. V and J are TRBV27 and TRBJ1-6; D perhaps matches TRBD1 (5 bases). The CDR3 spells CASSFGGDSPLHF. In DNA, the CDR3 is TGTGCCAGCAGTTTCGGGGGAGATTCACCCCTCCACTTT.